This T cell receptor (beta chain) was captured in a study of OX40 agonist ivuxolimab in advanced cancers. The protocol was immunoSEQ multiplex PCR, while the TCRdb copy is restricted to in-frame clones and leaves out a portion. The sample gives over 20,000 clones, approximately 86% of which show up once; around 27% is in the top ten. Trimming cost V 0 bases and J 0 bases, with 8 bases left between them. There are 15 residues in the CDR3. From germline, CDR1 is MNHEY and CDR2 SVGAGI. The count of this clone is one. The receptor was isolated from an adult with an advanced solid tumor such as melanoma, head and neck, liver or kidney cancer. The V gene is TRBV6-5, the J gene TRBJ2-5, with TRBD2 as a possible D gene (5 bases). Here the sequenced sample was CD4+ or CD8+ T cells sorted from blood, taken in a trial of the OX40 agonist ivuxolimab. Written as DNA, the CDR3 is TGTGCCAGCAGTTACTCGACGGGATACCAAGAGACCCAGTACTTC. This codes for CASSYSTGYQETQYF.